One sample yielded the 8 T cell receptor beta chains listed below, sequenced in a study of blood T cell repertoires in COVID-19. Only in-frame clones appear in the TCRdb table, and some are missing; sequencing was by immunoSEQ multiplex PCR. The sample consists of about 300,000 clones, over 80% of them appearing once. Sample: peripheral blood. These receptors were collected from a woman aged 45-65 years with COVID-19, enrolled during active disease.

The rearrangement links TRBV18 to TRBJ1-5; D uncertain. V lost 6 bases and J 7 bases, leaving 22 bases between the germline ends. This CDR3 region has 16 residues. Germline V gene lookup returns CDR1 KGHSH and CDR2 LQKENI. Written as DNA, the CDR3 is TGTGCCAGCTCGCAACTCCGGTTGGGCGCAGTGCAGCCCCAGCATTTT. This gives the protein CASSQLRLGAVQPQHF. Full variable domain (missing parts from reference TRBV18 and TRBJ1-5): NAGVMQNPRHLVRRRGQEARLRCSPMKGHSHVYWYRQLPEEGLKFMVYLQKENIIDESGMPKERFSAEFPKEGPSILRIQQVVRGDSAAYFCASSQLRLGAVQPQHFGDGTRLSIL.

This chain connects TRBV5-1 to TRBJ2-7; D is unclear. The CDR3 length is 13 residues. Germline CDR1 reads SGHRS; CDR2 reads YFSETQ. V dropped 2 bases and J dropped 0 bases, with 6 bases sitting between them. The CDR3 region is CASSLSSSYEQYF. DNA of the CDR3: TGCGCCAGCAGCTTATCTAGCTCCTACGAGCAGTACTTC.

The chain is built from TRBV7-8 and TRBJ2-7; TRBD2 matches 9 bases. V trimming: 1 base; J trimming: 5 bases; junction bases outside the gene matches: 6. CDR1 and CDR2 (germline): SGHVS, FQNEAQ. This CDR3 is built from 15 residues. The CDR3 coding sequence is TGTGCCAGCAGCTTAGGGCTAGCGGGACACCACGAGCAGTACTTC. Amino acid sequence: CASSLGLAGHHEQYF.

The chain employs TRBV9 and TRBJ2-5; D call uncertain. The germline gives CDR1 SGDLS, CDR2 YYNGEE. V was cut by 4 bases and J by 0 bases, with 4 bases left in between. The CDR3 contains 12 residues. DNA of the CDR3: TGTGCCAGCAGCCCAAACCAAGAGACCCAGTACTTC. Translated, it gives CASSPNQETQYF.

The chain carries TRBV27 and TRBJ2-1; 10 nucleotides match TRBD2. Losses at the gene ends were 6 bases for V and 8 bases for J; bases not matched to a gene: 13. Per germline, CDR1 MNHEY and CDR2 SMNVEV (reference sequence). CDR3 size: 16 residues. The CDR3 loop reads CASSSLSSGSGYEQFF. The CDR3 DNA follows: TGTGCCAGCAGCTCCCTCTCTAGCGGGAGTGGGTATGAGCAGTTCTTC.

This sequence joins TRBV5-1 and TRBJ2-5; a weak D match, TRBD2 (5 bases). The CDR3 sequence is 14 residues long. Looked up from germline, CDR1 is SGHRS and CDR2 is YFSETQ. Trimming took 4 bases from V and 1 from J, leaving 11 bases between them. CDR3 nucleotides: TGCGCCAGCAGCCTGGTAGAGGGCCAAGAGACCCAGTACTTC. Encoded protein: CASSLVEGQETQYF.

The CDR3 sequence is CASSYSGTSGGGPSQYF. As DNA, the CDR3 is TGTGCCAGCAGTTACTCGGGGACTAGCGGGGGGGGTCCGTCCCAGTACTTC. The chain recombines TRBV6-2 or TRBV6-3 with TRBJ2-5, with 16 bases fitting TRBD2. Germline CDR1 and CDR2: MNHEY and SVGEGT. J was trimmed by 9 bases and V by 0 bases; bases with no gene match: 7. The CDR3 covers 17 residues.

Comment on this clone: A junction boundary mismatches the germline segment, possibly from a read error. This sequence joins TRBV5-1 and TRBJ1-1, with a tentative D call TRBD1 (5 bases). Germline-derived CDR1 and CDR2 are SGHRS and YFSETQ. The length of the CDR3 is 13 residues. CDR3 loop: CASSLIAGSETFF. In DNA form, the CDR3 reads TGCGCCAGCAGCTTGATTGCAGGGTCTGAAACTTTCTTT.